This T cell receptor (beta chain) originates from a study of blood T cell repertoires in COVID-19. Sequencing was performed with immunoSEQ multiplex PCR; in TCRdb, only in-frame clones are kept and a portion is missing. This sample has 200,000 to 250,000 clones, with roughly 90% found just once. Everyone who took part was about 18 to 90 years old, and they came from about two dozen US areas. Self-reported history from a screening survey and questionnaire set each donor's cohort. Input material: PBMCs or T cells enriched from blood (not recorded which). This receptor was obtained from a woman aged 25 to 39 who had been exposed to COVID-19.

The CDR3 is CASSLQGQETNEQFF. The CDR3 region has the DNA TGCGCCAGCAGCTTGCAGGGACAGGAAACCAATGAGCAGTTCTTC. This sequence joins TRBV5-1 and TRBJ2-1, with TRBD1 matching over 8 bases. CDR1 is SGHRS, CDR2 YFSETQ, per germline. The CDR3 is 15 residues long. Germline trimming cut 1 base from V and 6 bases from J; bases unmatched to any gene: 6.